This paragraph covers one T cell receptor (beta chain) sequence. The authors' processing: Cell counts per sample came from amplifying reference gene primers. Clones were sequenced by immunoSEQ multiplex PCR, and TCRdb holds only the in-frame ones, with some missing. V and J calls and clone size come straight from that table; D and trimming were deduced from the DNA. The repertoire includes roughly 100,000 clones, 60% to 85% of them detected once, and around 9.4% sits in the top ten. This entry comes from a study of blood T cell repertoires in COVID-19. For the study at large: There were acute and convalescent COVID-19 samples, and they came from the United States, Italy and Spain. The analysed material was cDNA or gDNA that came from T cells, B-cell-depleted T cells, or PBMCs.

V shed 2 bases, J shed 0 bases, and the junction held 0 bases outside the gene matches. This CDR3 spans 14 amino acids. The germline V gene encodes CDR1 LGHNA and CDR2 YSLEER. The V gene is TRBV4-3, the J gene TRBJ1-1; 7 bases fit TRBD1. This TCR was sampled from an elderly woman with acute or convalescent COVID-19. Source material: peripheral blood. CDR3 in amino acids: CASSQTGVNTEAFF. The CDR3 coding sequence is TGCGCCAGCAGCCAAACAGGGGTGAACACTGAAGCTTTCTTT.